The clone carrying this TCR beta chain was seen only a few times. No antigen is known for it. The data stem from a study of response to subunit inactivated influenza vaccine. The CDR3 is 14 amino acids. Trimming left V 0 bases short and J 4 bases short, with 10 bases between. Germline V gene lookup returns CDR1 SGHDT and CDR2 YYEEEE. TCRdb reprocessed the RT-PCR reads via MiXCR and lists one record per CDR3 protein. The sample contains a few hundred thousand distinct CDR3 sequences, about 15% of which appear only once. Study-level findings and limits: After each seasonal influenza vaccination, few new T cells are recruited, the authors suggested.

The V and J genes are TRBV5-6 and TRBJ2-5; D gene unclear. The receptor's source is a man between 45 and 60 years old who received an inactivated influenza vaccine. Source: PBMCs from blood, taken 11 to 12 days after vaccination. CDR3 sequence (DNA): TGTGCCAGCAGCTTGGCAGGTGAAGGAGAGACCCAGTACTTC. It specifies CASSLAGEGETQYF.